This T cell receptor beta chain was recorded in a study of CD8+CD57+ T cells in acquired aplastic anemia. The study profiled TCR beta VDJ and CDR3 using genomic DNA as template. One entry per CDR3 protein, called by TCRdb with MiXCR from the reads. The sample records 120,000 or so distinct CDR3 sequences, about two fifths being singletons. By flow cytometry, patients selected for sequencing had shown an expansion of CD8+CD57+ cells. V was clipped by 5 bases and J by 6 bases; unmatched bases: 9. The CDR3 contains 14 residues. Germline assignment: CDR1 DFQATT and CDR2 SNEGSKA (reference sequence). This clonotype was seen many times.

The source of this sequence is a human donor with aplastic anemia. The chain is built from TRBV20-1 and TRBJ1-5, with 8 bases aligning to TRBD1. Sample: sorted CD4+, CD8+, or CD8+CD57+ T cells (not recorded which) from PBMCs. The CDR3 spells CSAGKDRDSQPQHF. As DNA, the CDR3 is TGCAGTGCTGGAAAGGACAGGGACTCTCAGCCCCAGCATTTT.